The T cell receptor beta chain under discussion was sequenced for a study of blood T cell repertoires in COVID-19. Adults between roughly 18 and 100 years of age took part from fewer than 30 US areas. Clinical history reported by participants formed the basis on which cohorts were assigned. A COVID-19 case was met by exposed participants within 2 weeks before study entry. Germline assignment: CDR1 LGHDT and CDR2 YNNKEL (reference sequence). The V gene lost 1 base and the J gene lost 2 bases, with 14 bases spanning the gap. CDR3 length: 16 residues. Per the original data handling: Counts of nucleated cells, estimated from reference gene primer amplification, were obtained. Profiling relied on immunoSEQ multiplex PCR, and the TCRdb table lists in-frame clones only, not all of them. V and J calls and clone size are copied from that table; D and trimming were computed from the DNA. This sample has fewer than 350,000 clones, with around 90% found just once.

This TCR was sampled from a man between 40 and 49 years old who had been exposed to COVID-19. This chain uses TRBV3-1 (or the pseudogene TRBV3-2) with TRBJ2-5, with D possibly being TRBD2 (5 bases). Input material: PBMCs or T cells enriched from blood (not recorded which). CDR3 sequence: CASSQVLHQRQETQYF. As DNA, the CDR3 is TGTGCCAGCAGCCAAGTCTTGCACCAGCGGCAAGAGACCCAGTACTTC.